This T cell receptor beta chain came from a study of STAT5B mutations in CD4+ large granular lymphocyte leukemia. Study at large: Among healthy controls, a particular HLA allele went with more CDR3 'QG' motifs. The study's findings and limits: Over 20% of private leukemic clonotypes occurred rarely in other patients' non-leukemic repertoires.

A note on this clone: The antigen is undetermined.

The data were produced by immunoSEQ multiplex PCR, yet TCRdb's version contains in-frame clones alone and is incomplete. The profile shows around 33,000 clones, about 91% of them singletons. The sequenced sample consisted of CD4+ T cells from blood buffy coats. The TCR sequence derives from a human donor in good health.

This CDR3 is CASSPEISGRTEAFF. For the CDR3, the DNA is TGCGCCAGCAGCCCAGAAATCAGTGGAAGAACTGAAGCTTTCTTT. This chain links TRBV4-3 with TRBJ1-1; D gene unclear. The germline V and J ends were trimmed by 4 bases and 5 bases, with 17 bases remaining between them. CDR1 is LGHNA and CDR2 is YSLEER in the germline V gene. CDR3 length equals 15 residues.